This is a list of T cell receptor beta chains from one sample in a study of PD-L1 blockade in urothelial cancer. Clones were read by immunoSEQ multiplex PCR, and TCRdb kept only the in-frame ones, dropping some. The table has about 36,000 clones, around four fifths seen once. The sequences come from PBMCs, collected around atezolizumab (anti-PD-L1) treatment. Receptors originate from a man aged 40-50 years with urothelial cancer. The CDR3 runs from the conserved cysteine through the conserved F or W. Fields, in order: D gene, J gene, clone size, V gene, CDR3 protein, CDR3 DNA. A D gene is named only where the DNA matches it firmly. For some rows the clone size is stated as once, few or many, or as a class when expanded; others skip it.

TRBD1	TRBJ1-4	NA	TRBV18	CASSPRAGTGDEKLFF	TGTGCCAGCTCACCCCGGGCCGGGACAGGGGATGAAAAACTGTTTTTT
TRBD2	TRBJ2-7	NA	TRBV9	CASSETSGVGYEQYF	TGTGCCAGCAGCGAGACTAGCGGGGTGGGGTACGAGCAGTACTTC
TRBD1	TRBJ2-5	few	TRBV7-2	CASSPDRGETQYF	TGTGCCAGCAGCCCGGACAGGGGAGAGACCCAGTACTTC
NA	TRBJ2-3	once	TRBV29-1	CSVLIGLQRTDTQYF	TGCAGCGTACTCATAGGACTCCAACGCACAGATACGCAGTATTTT
TRBD1	TRBJ1-4	NA	TRBV19	CASSIESRQGGEKLFF	TGTGCCAGTAGTATTGAGTCCCGACAGGGGGGTGAAAAACTGTTTTTT
NA	TRBJ1-1	NA	TRBV30	CAWSPEDTEAFF	TGTGCCTGGAGCCCCGAGGACACTGAAGCTTTCTTT
NA	TRBJ2-5	once	TRBV27	CASSSRPSPTGPETQYF	TGTGCCAGCAGTTCACGCCCTTCCCCTACAGGCCCGGAGACCCAGTACTTC
TRBD2	TRBJ2-3	NA	TRBV30	CAWLAGGSNTQYF	TGTGCCTGGCTGGCGGGAGGTTCGAATACGCAGTATTTT
NA	TRBJ1-5	NA	TRBV10-2	CASSEQWVQPQHF	TGCGCCAGCAGCGAACAGTGGGTTCAGCCCCAGCATTTT
NA	TRBJ2-3	few	TRBV9	CASSVGGITDTQYF	TGTGCCAGCAGCGTAGGAGGTATCACAGATACGCAGTATTTT
NA	TRBJ2-7	medium-sized	TRBV21-1	CASGGAAPSSYEQYF	TGTGCCAGCGGGGGGGCAGCGCCTAGCTCCTACGAGCAGTACTTC
NA	TRBJ1-1	NA	TRBV29-1	CSIARDKNTEAFF	TGCAGCATTGCTCGAGATAAGAACACTGAAGCTTTCTTT
TRBD1	TRBJ1-1	NA	TRBV29-1	CSVGTGGNWATEAFF	TGCAGCGTTGGGACAGGGGGAAATTGGGCCACTGAAGCTTTCTTT
NA	TRBJ2-2	once	TRBV28	CASSSPGQGTGELFF	TGTGCCAGCAGTTCGCCAGGGCAAGGCACCGGGGAGCTGTTTTTT
NA	TRBJ1-1	NA	TRBV9	CASSVGPRLMMNTEAFF	TGTGCCAGCAGCGTAGGGCCCAGGCTCATGATGAACACTGAAGCTTTCTTT
NA	TRBJ2-1	NA	TRBV7-3	CASSLGGGLFF	TGTGCCAGCAGCTTAGGGGGGGGCCTGTTCTTC
NA	TRBJ2-1	NA	TRBV30	CAWSSGDLEQFF	TGTGCCTGGAGTTCGGGGGACCTTGAGCAGTTCTTC
NA	TRBJ1-1	NA	TRBV28	CASSLGHMNTEAFF	TGTGCCAGCAGTTTAGGACATATGAACACTGAAGCTTTCTTT
TRBD1	TRBJ2-1	NA	TRBV18	CASSPTGGPLYNEQFF	TGTGCCAGCTCACCGACAGGGGGCCCTCTCTACAATGAGCAGTTCTTC
NA	TRBJ2-3	NA	TRBV27	CASSLLASGTDTQYF	TGTGCCAGCAGTTTACTCGCTAGCGGCACAGATACGCAGTATTTT
NA	TRBJ2-3	NA	TRBV9	CASSVETDTQYF	TGTGCCAGCAGCGTCGAGACAGATACGCAGTATTTT
TRBD2	TRBJ2-1	few	TRBV19	CASKGQASGSNEQFF	TGTGCCAGTAAAGGTCAGGCTAGCGGGAGCAATGAGCAGTTCTTC
TRBD1	TRBJ1-5	NA	TRBV5-6	CASSLEGTGLQPQHF	TGTGCCAGCAGCTTGGAAGGGACAGGGCTCCAGCCCCAGCATTTT
NA	TRBJ2-5	NA	TRBV9	CASSVEGFETQYF	TGTGCCAGCAGCGTTGAGGGTTTCGAGACCCAGTACTTC
NA	TRBJ1-2	NA	TRBV11-2	CASSPEAGFNYGYTF	TGTGCCAGCAGCCCTGAGGCAGGGTTTAACTATGGCTACACCTTC
NA	TRBJ2-7	once	TRBV2	CASSEHGGTVTYEQYF	TGTGCCAGCAGTGAACATGGGGGGACTGTAACCTACGAGCAGTACTTC
TRBD2	TRBJ2-3	NA	TRBV5-6	CASSFGLAGGVSDTQYF	TGTGCCAGCAGCTTCGGACTAGCGGGAGGGGTCTCAGATACGCAGTATTTT
NA	TRBJ2-1	NA	TRBV19	CASSMEGAFLNEQFF	TGTGCCAGTAGTATGGAGGGGGCCTTCCTAAATGAGCAGTTCTTC
NA	TRBJ1-1	NA	TRBV5-5	CASSLGTMNTEAFF	TGTGCCAGCAGCTTGGGCACAATGAACACTGAAGCTTTCTTT
TRBD2	TRBJ2-7	once	TRBV11-3	CASSPGTSGAEQYF	TGTGCCAGCAGCCCCGGGACTAGCGGAGCAGAGCAGTACTTC
NA	TRBJ2-1	NA	TRBV5-4	CASGRRTTTYNEQFF	TGTGCCAGCGGCAGGAGGACTACCACCTACAATGAGCAGTTCTTC
TRBD1	TRBJ2-2	NA	TRBV6-5	CASSYFGTVNTGELFF	TGTGCCAGCAGTTATTTCGGGACAGTGAACACCGGGGAGCTGTTTTTT
TRBD2	TRBJ2-5	NA	TRBV7-2	CASSLGLAGGPWETQYF	TGTGCCAGCAGCTTAGGCCTAGCGGGAGGGCCCTGGGAGACCCAGTACTTC
TRBD1	TRBJ2-4	NA	TRBV6-1	CASSEAPGTGGLNIQYF	TGTGCCAGCAGTGAAGCCCCCGGGACAGGGGGCTTAAACATTCAGTACTTC
NA	TRBJ1-5	NA	TRBV30	CAFRGRGFGPQHF	TGTGCCTTCAGGGGAAGGGGTTTTGGGCCCCAGCATTTT
NA	TRBJ2-1	NA	TRBV11-3	CASSLAGQSYNEQFF	TGTGCCAGCAGCTTAGCGGGACAATCCTACAATGAGCAGTTCTTC
NA	TRBJ1-4	NA	TRBV28	CASSLGEKLFF	TGTGCCAGCAGTTTGGGCGAAAAACTGTTTTTT
NA	TRBJ2-7	NA	TRBV6-1	CASRGGGARDYEQYF	TGTGCCAGCAGGGGAGGGGGGGCAAGGGACTACGAGCAGTACTTC
NA	TRBJ1-5	NA	TRBV28	CASSLDSGSNQPQHF	TGTGCCAGCAGCCTAGACTCGGGAAGTAATCAGCCCCAGCATTTT
NA	TRBJ2-2	NA	TRBV18	CASSSTGQGTGELFF	TGTGCCAGCTCATCTACAGGGCAAGGCACCGGGGAGCTGTTTTTT
TRBD1	TRBJ2-1	NA	TRBV28	CASSPPGQGVYNEQFF	TGTGCCAGCAGTCCCCCCGGACAGGGTGTGTACAATGAGCAGTTCTTC
TRBD2	TRBJ2-1	NA	TRBV7-2	CASSYQSLGGRAGEQFF	TGTGCCAGCAGCTATCAGTCCTTGGGCGGGAGGGCCGGTGAGCAGTTCTTC
TRBD1	TRBJ2-7	few	TRBV30	CAWAGWTGGHRFEQYF	TGTGCCTGGGCGGGCTGGACAGGGGGCCATCGGTTCGAGCAGTACTTC
NA	TRBJ2-7	NA	TRBV4-1	CASSRSEGDGEQYF	TGCGCCAGCAGCCGCAGTGAAGGGGATGGCGAGCAGTACTTC
NA	TRBJ2-7	NA	TRBV13	CASSSTGYEQYF	TGTGCCAGCAGCTCGACAGGCTACGAGCAGTACTTC
TRBD1	TRBJ2-7	NA	TRBV5-1	CASSLSAGGKEQYF	TGCGCCAGCAGCTTATCCGCAGGGGGAAAGGAGCAGTACTTC
TRBD1	TRBJ1-3	NA	TRBV6-6	CASSYGTGVENTIYF	TGTGCCAGCAGTTACGGGACAGGGGTCGAAAACACCATATATTTT
TRBD1	TRBJ1-2	NA	TRBV13	CASSFGTGWNYGYTF	TGTGCCAGCAGCTTCGGGACAGGGTGGAACTATGGCTACACCTTC
NA	TRBJ2-3	NA	TRBV7-2	CASSLTGTDTQYF	TGTGCCAGCAGCTTGACAGGCACAGATACGCAGTATTTT
TRBD1	TRBJ1-5	NA	TRBV11-3	CASSNRGLSNQPQHF	TGTGCCAGCAGCAACAGGGGTTTAAGCAATCAGCCCCAGCATTTT
NA	TRBJ2-7	NA	TRBV5-4	CASSSSSTPTWNDF	TGTGCCAGCAGCTCCTCTTCGACGCCGACTTGGAATGACTTC
TRBD2	TRBJ2-1	NA	TRBV4-2	CASSQKLTSGNEQFF	TGTGCCAGCAGCCAAAAACTGACTAGCGGCAATGAGCAGTTCTTC
NA	TRBJ1-2	NA	TRBV5-1	CASSLADSYGYTF	TGCGCCAGCAGCTTGGCCGACAGCTATGGCTACACCTTC